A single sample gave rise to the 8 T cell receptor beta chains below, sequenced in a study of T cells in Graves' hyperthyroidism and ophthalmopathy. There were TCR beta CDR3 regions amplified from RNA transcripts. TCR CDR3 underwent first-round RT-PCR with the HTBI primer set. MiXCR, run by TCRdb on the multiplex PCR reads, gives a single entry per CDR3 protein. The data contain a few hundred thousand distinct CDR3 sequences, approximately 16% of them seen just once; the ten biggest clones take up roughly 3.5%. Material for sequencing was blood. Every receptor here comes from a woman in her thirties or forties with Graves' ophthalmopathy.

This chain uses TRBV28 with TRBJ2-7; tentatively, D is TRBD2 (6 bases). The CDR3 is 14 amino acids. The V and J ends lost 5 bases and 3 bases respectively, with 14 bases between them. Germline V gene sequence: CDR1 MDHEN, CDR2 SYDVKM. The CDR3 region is CASSGAWGVYEQYF. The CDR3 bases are TGTGCCAGCAGTGGAGCATGGGGGGTCTACGAGCAGTACTTC.

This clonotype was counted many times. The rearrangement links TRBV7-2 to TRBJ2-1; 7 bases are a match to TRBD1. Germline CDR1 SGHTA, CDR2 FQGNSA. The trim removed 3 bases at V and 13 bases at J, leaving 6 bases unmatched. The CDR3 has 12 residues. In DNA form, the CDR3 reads TGTGCCAGCAGCTTTGGGACAGCAGGACAGTTCTTC. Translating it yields CASSFGTAGQFF.

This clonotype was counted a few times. The CDR3: CATSPQGVGYGYTF. Here the CDR3 DNA reads TGTGCCACCAGCCCACAGGGCGTCGGCTATGGCTACACCTTC. This chain connects TRBV24-1 to TRBJ1-2; tentatively, D is TRBD1 (6 bases). The germline gives CDR1 KGHDR, CDR2 SFDVKD. The CDR3 length is 14 residues. V lost 7 bases to trimming and J lost 4 bases, with 15 bases between them.

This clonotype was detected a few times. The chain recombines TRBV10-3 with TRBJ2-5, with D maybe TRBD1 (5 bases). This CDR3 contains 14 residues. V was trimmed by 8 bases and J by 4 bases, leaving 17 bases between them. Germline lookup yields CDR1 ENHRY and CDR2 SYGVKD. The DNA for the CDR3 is TGTGCCATCGGGGCGGTCCAGGTGGGAGAGACCCAGTACTTC. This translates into CAIGAVQVGETQYF.

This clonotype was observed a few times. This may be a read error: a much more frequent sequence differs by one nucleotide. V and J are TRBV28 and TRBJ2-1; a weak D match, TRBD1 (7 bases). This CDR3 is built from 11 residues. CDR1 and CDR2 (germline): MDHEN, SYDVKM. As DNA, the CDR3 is TGTGCCGGCAGCCGTGGCAGGGGGGAGTTCTTC. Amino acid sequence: CAGSRGRGEFF.

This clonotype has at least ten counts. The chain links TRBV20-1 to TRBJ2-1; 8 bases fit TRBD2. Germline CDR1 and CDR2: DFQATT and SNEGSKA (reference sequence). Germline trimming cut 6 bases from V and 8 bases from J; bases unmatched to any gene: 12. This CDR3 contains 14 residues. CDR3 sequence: CSASGGGRADEQFF. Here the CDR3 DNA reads TGCAGTGCGTCGGGGGGGGGCAGGGCTGATGAGCAGTTCTTC.

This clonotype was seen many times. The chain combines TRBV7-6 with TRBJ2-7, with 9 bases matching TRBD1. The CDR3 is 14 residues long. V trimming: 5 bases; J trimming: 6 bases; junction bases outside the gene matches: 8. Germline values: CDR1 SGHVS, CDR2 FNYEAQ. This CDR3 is CASSSGDRVGEQYF. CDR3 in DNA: TGTGCCAGCAGCAGCGGGGACAGGGTTGGCGAGCAGTACTTC.

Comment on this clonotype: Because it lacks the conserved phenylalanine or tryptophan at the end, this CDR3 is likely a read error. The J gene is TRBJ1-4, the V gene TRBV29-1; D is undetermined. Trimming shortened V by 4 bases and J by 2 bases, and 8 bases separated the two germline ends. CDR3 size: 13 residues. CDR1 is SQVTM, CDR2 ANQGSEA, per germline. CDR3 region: CSVVGTTNEKLFL. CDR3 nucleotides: TGCAGCGTTGTGGGTACGACTAATGAAAAACTGTTTCTT.